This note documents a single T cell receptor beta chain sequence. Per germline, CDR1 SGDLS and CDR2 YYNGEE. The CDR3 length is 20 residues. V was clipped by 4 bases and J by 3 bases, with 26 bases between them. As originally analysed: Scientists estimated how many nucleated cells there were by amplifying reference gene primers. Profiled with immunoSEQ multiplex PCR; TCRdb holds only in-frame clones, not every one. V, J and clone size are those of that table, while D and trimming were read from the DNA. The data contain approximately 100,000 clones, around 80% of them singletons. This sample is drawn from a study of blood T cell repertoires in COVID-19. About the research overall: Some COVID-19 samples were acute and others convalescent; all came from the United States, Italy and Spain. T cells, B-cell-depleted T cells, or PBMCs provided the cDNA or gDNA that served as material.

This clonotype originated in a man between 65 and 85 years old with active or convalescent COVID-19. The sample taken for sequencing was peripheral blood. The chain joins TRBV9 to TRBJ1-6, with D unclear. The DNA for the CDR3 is TGTGCCAGCAGCCCTAGAGATCCCGGCGGGTCCCATCGCTATAATTCACCCCTCCACTTT. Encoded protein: CASSPRDPGGSHRYNSPLHF.